These T cell receptor beta chains were read from a single sample in a study of OX40 agonist ivuxolimab in advanced cancers. Libraries were prepared by immunoSEQ multiplex PCR; TCRdb keeps only in-frame clonotypes and omits some of them. The data hold approximately 40,000 clones, with roughly 90% observed a single time. Material: CD4+ or CD8+ T cells sorted from blood, obtained in a trial of the OX40 agonist ivuxolimab. These receptor sequences come from an adult with an advanced solid tumor such as melanoma, head and neck, liver or kidney cancer. CDR3s include the opening cysteine and the closing phenylalanine or tryptophan. D genes are given only for firm matches. Size tells how often a clone was seen (once, few, many) or the class of an expanded clone, and some rows leave it out.

>13|TRBJ2-7|-|TRBV4-1|-
TGCGCCAGCAGCCAAGTTTGGCAGGGGGAGCAGTACTTC
CASSQVWQGEQYF
>14|TRBJ2-7|TRBD2|TRBV19|-
TGTGCCAGTAGTTGGCGGGAGGGCCGAGACGAGCAGTACTTC
CASSWREGRDEQYF
>13|TRBJ2-7|-|TRBV10-3|-
TGTGCCATCAGTGGGGGGAAGATATACGAGCAGTACTTC
CAISGGKIYEQYF
>14|TRBJ2-1|TRBD2|TRBV9|medium-sized
TGTGCCAGCAGCGCTAGCGGGAACTACAATGAGCAGTTCTTC
CASSASGNYNEQFF
>13|TRBJ2-2|-|TRBV27|-
TGTGCCAGCAGTACGGGACCGACCGGGGAGCTGTTTTTT
CASSTGPTGELFF
>15|TRBJ1-2|-|TRBV6-5|-
TGTGCCAGCAGTTACTCACAGGGATTGGACTATGGCTACACCTTC
CASSYSQGLDYGYTF
>15|TRBJ2-1|TRBD2|TRBV18|-
TGTGCCAGCTCACAAACTAGCGGGACCTACAATGAGCAGTTCTTC
CASSQTSGTYNEQFF
>14|TRBJ1-2|-|TRBV6-1|-
TGTGCCAGCAGTGAGCTGGGGGGGAACTATGGCTACACCTTC
CASSELGGNYGYTF
>16|TRBJ2-1|TRBD2|TRBV7-8|-
TGTGCCAGCAGTTCTCAGACTAGCCTGGTTTACAATGAGCAGTTCTTC
CASSSQTSLVYNEQFF
>14|TRBJ2-1|TRBD2|TRBV10-1|-
TGCGCCACCCCGTCTGGCGGGAGTACCAATGAGCAGTTCTTC
CATPSGGSTNEQFF
>14|TRBJ2-7|-|TRBV7-8|-
TGTGCCAGCAGCTTAGATGTCAGGCGCTACGAGCAGTACTTC
CASSLDVRRYEQYF
>14|TRBJ2-1|TRBD2|TRBV19|-
TGTGCCAGTAGTACCAGGGCACTAGCGGATGAGCAGTTCTTC
CASSTRALADEQFF
>15|TRBJ2-1|TRBD2|TRBV7-3|once
TGTGCCAGCAGCCCGGGACTAGCGGGAGACAGTGAGCAGTTCTTC
CASSPGLAGDSEQFF
>14|TRBJ1-2|-|TRBV5-4|-
TGTGCCAGCAGCTTGCTCGCCGGAAACTATGGCTACACCTTC
CASSLLAGNYGYTF
>15|TRBJ1-1|TRBD1|TRBV11-2|-
TGTGCCAGCAGCACACACAGGGGCCGGGGAACTGAAGCTTTCTTT
CASSTHRGRGTEAFF
>14|TRBJ1-1|-|TRBV5-6|-
TGTGCCAGCAGCTTCGGACGGTTGAACACTGAAGCTTTCTTT
CASSFGRLNTEAFF
>11|TRBJ2-7|-|TRBV6-1|-
TGTGCCAGCAGTGACCAGGACGAGCAGTACTTC
CASSDQDEQYF
>15|TRBJ2-2|TRBD2|TRBV19|-
TGTGCCAGTAGTATATCGGGAGGGATCACCGGGGAGCTGTTTTTT
CASSISGGITGELFF
>16|TRBJ1-5|-|TRBV4-1|-
TGCGCCAGCAGCCACGGGTCGATAGCGAGCAATCAGCCCCAGCATTTT
CASSHGSIASNQPQHF
>15|TRBJ2-1|-|TRBV4-1|-
TGCGCCAGCAGCCAAGCGGGCACCATCTACAATGAGCAGTTCTTC
CASSQAGTIYNEQFF
>15|TRBJ1-4|-|TRBV2|once
TGTGCCACCAGATACACGGTGGCCGGTAATGAAAAACTGTTTTTT
CATRYTVAGNEKLFF
>12|TRBJ1-2|-|TRBV19|-
TGTGCCAGTAGTTCGGGGGCGAAGGGCTACACCTTC
CASSSGAKGYTF
>13|TRBJ2-1|-|TRBV27|-
TGTGCCAGCAGTTTCGGCGTCGCTGGGGAGTTGTTCTTC
CASSFGVAGELFF
>15|TRBJ2-1|-|TRBV7-8|-
TGTGCCAGCTGGGCTGGGGGTGAGGGAAACAATGAGCAGTTCTTC
CASWAGGEGNNEQFF
>14|TRBJ2-7|-|TRBV27|-
TGTGCCAGCACCCCTGGACCCAGCAGTTACGAGCAGTACTTC
CASTPGPSSYEQYF
>16|TRBJ2-7|TRBD1|TRBV5-8|-
TGTGCCAGCAGCTCCATCTCTGGGACAGGGACCTACGAGCAGTACTTC
CASSSISGTGTYEQYF
>13|TRBJ1-5|-|TRBV9|-
TGTGCCAGCAGCCAGTATAGCAATCAGCCCCAGCATTTT
CASSQYSNQPQHF
>15|TRBJ1-5|TRBD1|TRBV4-1|-
TGCGCCAGCAGCCCTCGGACAGGGAGCAATCAGCCCCAGCATTTT
CASSPRTGSNQPQHF
>17|TRBJ2-5|TRBD2|TRBV4-1|-
TGCGCCAGCAGCCATCCCCGGGGAGGGGCCTGGGGAGAGACCCAGTACTTC
CASSHPRGGAWGETQYF
>14|TRBJ2-1|TRBD2|TRBV6-5|-
TGTGCCAGCAGTTACGGGTCTAGCGGGGCTGAGCAGTTCTTC
CASSYGSSGAEQFF
>14|TRBJ1-1|TRBD1|TRBV7-8|-
TGTGCCAGCGGATCCACAGGGGCTGGCACTGAAGCTTTCTTT
CASGSTGAGTEAFF
>13|TRBJ2-2|-|TRBV30|-
TGTGCCGGAGGGGGGACCGCCTCGGGGGAGCTGTTTTTT
CAGGGTASGELFF
>18|TRBJ1-3|-|TRBV28|-
TGTGCCAGCAGTTTCGGGTCGTTCGGGGGGCCGGGGGGAAACACCATATATTTT
CASSFGSFGGPGGNTIYF
>12|TRBJ1-1|-|TRBV7-9|few
TGTGCCAGCATCCGAGGGAACACTGAAGCTTTCTTT
CASIRGNTEAFF
>14|TRBJ2-5|-|TRBV27|-
TGTGCCAGCAGTTTATCCGGACACCAAGAGACCCAGTACTTC
CASSLSGHQETQYF
>15|TRBJ2-7|TRBD2|TRBV5-1|once
TGCGCCAGCAGCTTGACTAGCGCAACCTCCTACGAGCAGTACTTC
CASSLTSATSYEQYF
>14|TRBJ1-2|-|TRBV7-9|-
TGTGCCAGCAGTTCACTGGGGCCAGTTCAGGGCTACACCTTC
CASSSLGPVQGYTF
>16|TRBJ2-4|-|TRBV28|-
TGTGCCAGCAACACCTACAGGGACGTAGCCAAAAACATTCAGTACTTC
CASNTYRDVAKNIQYF
>16|TRBJ2-1|TRBD2|TRBV7-9|-
TGTGCCAGCAGCTCCCCGGGGGGACTACCCTACAATGAGCAGTTCTTC
CASSSPGGLPYNEQFF
>14|TRBJ1-5|-|TRBV6-9|few
TGTGCCAGCAGTGAATCTTTAGGGAGCCAGCCCCAGCATTTT
CASSESLGSQPQHF
>12|TRBJ2-1|-|TRBV7-9|-
TGTGCCAGCAGCTTGGGTCACAATGAGCAGTTCTTC
CASSLGHNEQFF
>12|TRBJ1-5|-|TRBV13|-
TGTGCCAGCAGCTTGGGCAATCAGCCCCAGCATTTT
CASSLGNQPQHF
>14|TRBJ1-3|-|TRBV7-9|-
TGTGCCAGCAGCTTACTGATCTCTGGAAACACCATATATTTT
CASSLLISGNTIYF
>15|TRBJ2-7|-|TRBV9|-
TGTGCCAGCAGCCCCTTGATTGACGGAAACTACGAGCAGTACTTC
CASSPLIDGNYEQYF
>14|TRBJ2-7|-|TRBV28|-
TGTGCCAGCAGATTGGGAACAGCTAACTACGAGCAGTACTTC
CASRLGTANYEQYF
>13|TRBJ1-3|-|TRBV7-9|-
TGTGCCAGTGCAGTTTCCTCTGGAAACACCATATATTTT
CASAVSSGNTIYF
>13|TRBJ2-7|TRBD2|TRBV7-2|-
TGTGCCAGCAGCTCTAGCGGAGGGTACGAGCAGTACTTC
CASSSSGGYEQYF
>15|TRBJ2-1|-|TRBV11-2|once
TGTGCCAGCAGCTCAGCGGCGAGCTCCTACAATGAGCAGTTCTTC
CASSSAASSYNEQFF
>14|TRBJ2-7|-|TRBV5-4|-
TGTGCCAGCAGCGACTCCGGGACAAACTACGAGCAGTACTTC
CASSDSGTNYEQYF
>14|TRBJ2-5|-|TRBV10-3|-
TGTGCCATCAGTGAGGGCAGACGGGGAGAGACCCAGTACTTC
CAISEGRRGETQYF
>13|TRBJ2-5|-|TRBV13|once
TGTGCCAGCAGCTTAGGGACAGAAGAGACCCAGTACTTC
CASSLGTEETQYF
>16|TRBJ2-1|TRBD2|TRBV2|-
TGTGCCAGCGTTAAGCGGGAGGGCCTGTCCTACAATGAGCAGTTCTTC
CASVKREGLSYNEQFF